Given below is one T cell receptor beta chain in context. The entry originates in a study of CD8+ T cells in alopecia areata. Overall study: The drug, oral tofacitinib, was given to treated patients at 5 to 10 mg twice daily. Tofacitinib treatment spanned 6 to 18 months, with 6 months off drug afterward.

Investigators isolated RNA and reverse transcribed it into cDNA to act as the sequencing template. Clones were read by immunoSEQ multiplex PCR, and TCRdb kept only the in-frame ones, dropping some. This sample yields 150,000 or so clones, of which about 89% are seen a single time; over 13% belongs to the top ten. Peripheral blood, together with lesional scalp punch biopsies, was collected from alopecia areata patients. V lost 2 bases to trimming and J lost 0 bases, with 14 bases between them. CDR1 is SGHVS and CDR2 is FQNEAQ in the germline V gene. CDR3 size: 18 residues. The source of this sequence is a human donor with alopecia areata. The chain joins TRBV7-8 to TRBJ1-6; no firm D call. Sequences were derived from CD8+ T cells sorted from blood, sampled at week 0. In DNA form, the CDR3 reads TGTGCCAGCAGCTTATTTATTGGCAGAGACTCCTATAATTCACCCCTCCACTTT. This translates into CASSLFIGRDSYNSPLHF.